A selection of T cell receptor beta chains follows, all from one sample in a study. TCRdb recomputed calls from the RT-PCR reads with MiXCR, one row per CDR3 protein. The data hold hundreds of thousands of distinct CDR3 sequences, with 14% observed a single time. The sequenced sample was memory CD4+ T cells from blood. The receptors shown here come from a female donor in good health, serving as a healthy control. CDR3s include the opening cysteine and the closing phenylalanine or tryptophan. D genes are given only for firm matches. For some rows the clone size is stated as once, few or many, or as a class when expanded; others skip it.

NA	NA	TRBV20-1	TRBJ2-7	CSAREERTLRSYEQYF	TGCAGTGCTAGAGAGGAACGGACACTTCGTTCCTACGAGCAGTACTTC
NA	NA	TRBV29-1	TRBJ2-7	CSVTPLGSEQYF	TGCAGCGTTACCCCTTTAGGGAGCGAGCAGTACTTC
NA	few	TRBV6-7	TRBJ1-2	CALGQTYGYTF	TGTGCGCTAGGACAGACCTATGGCTACACCTTC
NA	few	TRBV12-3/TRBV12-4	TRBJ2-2	CASSLRGAELFF	TGTGCCAGCAGTTTACGGGGCGCGGAGCTGTTTTTT
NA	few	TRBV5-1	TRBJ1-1	CASSYTGDTPWAEAFF	TGCGCCAGCAGCTACACGGGGGATACCCCATGGGCTGAAGCTTTCTTT
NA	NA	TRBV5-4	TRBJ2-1	CASSLMQGRNEQFF	TGTGCCAGCAGCTTGATGCAGGGTAGGAATGAGCAGTTCTTC
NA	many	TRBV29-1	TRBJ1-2	CSGRVPRGYGYTF	TGCAGCGGGAGAGTTCCCCGGGGATATGGCTACACCTTC
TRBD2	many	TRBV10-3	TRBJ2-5	CAATGGETQYF	TGTGCCGCCACGGGGGGAGAGACCCAGTACTTC
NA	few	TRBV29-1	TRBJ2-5	CSVAPGLIQETQYF	TGCAGCGTTGCCCCGGGACTTATCCAAGAGACCCAGTACTTC
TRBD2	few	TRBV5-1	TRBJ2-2	CASTFGNTGLATGELFF	TGCGCCAGCACTTTTGGTAACACGGGACTAGCAACCGGGGAGCTGTTTTTT
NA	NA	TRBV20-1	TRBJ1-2	CSASRGYGYTF	TGCAGTGCTAGTCGTGGCTATGGCTACACCTTC
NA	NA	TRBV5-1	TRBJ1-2	CASSLDAGAIDGYTF	TGCGCCAGCAGCTTGGATGCAGGGGCGATCGATGGCTACACCTTC
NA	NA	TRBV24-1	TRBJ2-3	CATSDPGQSLADTEYF	TGTGCCACCAGTGACCCCGGACAGTCTCTGGCAGATACGGAGTATTTT
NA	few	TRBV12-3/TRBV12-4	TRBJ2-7	CASNNGRGLSYEQYF	TGTGCCAGCAATAACGGACGGGGGCTCTCCTACGAGCAGTACTTC
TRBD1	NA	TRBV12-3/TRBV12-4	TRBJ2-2	CASSQGASGELFF	TGTGCCAGCAGTCAGGGGGCCTCCGGGGAGCTGTTTTTT
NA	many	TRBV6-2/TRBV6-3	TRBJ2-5	CASSGTQETQYF	TGTGCCAGCAGTGGGACCCAAGAGACCCAGTACTTC
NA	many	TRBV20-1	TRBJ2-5	CSARDPWVGTQYF	TGCAGTGCTAGAGATCCGTGGGTCGGTACCCAGTACTTC
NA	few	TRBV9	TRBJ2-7	CASSVNPWDSYEQYF	TGTGCCAGCAGCGTCAACCCTTGGGACTCCTACGAGCAGTACTTC
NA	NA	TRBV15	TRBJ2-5	CATSRDSRETQYF	TGTGCCACCAGCAGAGATTCTCGGGAGACCCAGTACTTC
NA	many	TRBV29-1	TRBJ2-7	CSVGGFPYEQYF	TGCAGCGTTGGCGGGTTTCCCTACGAGCAGTACTTC
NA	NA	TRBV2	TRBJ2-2	CASNPTGFTGELFF	TGTGCCAGCAACCCAACAGGGTTCACCGGGGAGCTGTTTTTT
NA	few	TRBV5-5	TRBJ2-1	CASSFERTSYNEQFF	TGTGCCAGCAGCTTTGAGAGAACCTCCTACAATGAGCAGTTCTTC
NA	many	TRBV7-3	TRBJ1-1	CASSPGTRTGFSLAFF	TGTGCCAGCAGCCCCGGGACCCGAACAGGTTTCTCCTTGGCTTTCTTT
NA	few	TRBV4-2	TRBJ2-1	CASSPAQDLVSYNEQFF	TGTGCCAGCAGCCCTGCCCAAGATTTAGTCTCCTACAATGAGCAGTTCTTC
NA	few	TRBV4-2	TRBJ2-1	CASSQDGDTLYNEQFF	TGTGCCAGCAGCCAAGACGGCGACACACTCTACAATGAGCAGTTCTTC
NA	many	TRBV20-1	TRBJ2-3	CSAPLSRRRTDTQYF	TGCAGTGCCCCCTTAAGCAGGCGACGCACAGATACGCAGTATTTT
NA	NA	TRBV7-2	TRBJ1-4	CASSSGPNEKLFF	TGTGCCAGCAGCTCTGGGCCTAATGAAAAACTGTTTTTT
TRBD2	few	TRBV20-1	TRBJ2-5	CSARGGLAGGPQYF	TGCAGTGCTAGAGGCGGACTAGCGGGGGGGCCCCAGTACTTC
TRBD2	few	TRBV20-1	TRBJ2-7	CSAAGGGYEQYF	TGCAGTGCTGCGGGGGGAGGATACGAGCAGTACTTC
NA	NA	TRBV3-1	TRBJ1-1	CASSYRTWDTEAFF	TGTGCCAGCAGCTACCGCACTTGGGACACTGAAGCTTTCTTT
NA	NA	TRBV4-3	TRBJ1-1	CVSSQDTDTEAFF	TGCGTTAGCAGCCAAGACACGGACACTGAAGCTTTCTTT
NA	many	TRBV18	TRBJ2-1	CASSPDNRDEQFF	TGTGCCAGCTCACCAGATAACAGGGATGAGCAGTTCTTC
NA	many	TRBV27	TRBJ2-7	CASSFQDREGEQYF	TGTGCCAGCAGTTTCCAGGACAGGGAGGGCGAGCAGTACTTC
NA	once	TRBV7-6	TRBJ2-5	CASSLGAGGNQYF	TGTGCCAGCAGCTTAGGGGCAGGGGGGAATCAGTACTTC
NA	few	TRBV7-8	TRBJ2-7	CASSLQGPTYEQYF	TGTGCCAGCAGCTTACAGGGACCGACCTACGAGCAGTACTTC
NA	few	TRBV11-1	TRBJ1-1	CASSPGRGSRTEAFF	TGTGCCAGCAGCCCCGGGCGGGGGTCGCGCACTGAAGCTTTCTTT
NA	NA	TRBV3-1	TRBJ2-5	CASSPRTEEEETQYF	TGTGCCAGCAGCCCCCGGACGGAGGAGGAAGAGACCCAGTACTTC
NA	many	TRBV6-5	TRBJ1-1	CASSYRLQGRGNTEAFF	TGTGCCAGCAGTTACCGGCTGCAGGGAAGAGGGAACACTGAAGCTTTCTTT
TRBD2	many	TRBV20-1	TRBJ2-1	CSARAGGRALSYNEQFF	TGCAGTGCTAGAGCAGGCGGGAGGGCCCTCTCCTACAATGAGCAGTTCTTC
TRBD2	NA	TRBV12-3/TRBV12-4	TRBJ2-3	CASSYLAGLFPTDTQYF	TGTGCCAGCAGTTACTTAGCGGGTCTTTTTCCCACAGATACGCAGTATTTT
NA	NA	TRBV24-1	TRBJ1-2	CATSRNPDSYGYTF	TGTGCCACCAGCAGAAATCCGGACAGCTATGGCTACACCTTC